Presented here are 2 T cell receptor beta chains from one specimen sequenced in a study of cytotoxic CD8 clonotypes in ibrutinib-treated CLL. Measured with immunoSEQ multiplex PCR; TCRdb has only the in-frame clones, and not every one. The sample lists more than 85,000 clones, approximately 82% occurring once. The material was PBMCs, obtained after 12 months of ibrutinib treatment. The receptors were gathered from a human donor with chronic lymphocytic leukemia.

This clone was seen a single time. This rearrangement joins TRBV5-1 to TRBJ1-5, with 9 bases identical to TRBD1. After removal of 0 bases from V and 4 bases from J, the junction contained 2 bases not matched to a gene. The CDR3 covers 15 residues. CDR1 and CDR2 from the germline V gene are SGHRS and YFSETQ. The CDR3 spells CASSLGDRVNQPQHF. DNA for the CDR3: TGCGCCAGCAGCTTGGGGGACAGGGTGAATCAGCCCCAGCATTTT.

The chain carries TRBV5-4 and TRBJ2-7, with D perhaps assigned TRBD1 or TRBD2 (5 bases each). Trimming removed 0 bases from V and 3 bases from J, with 10 bases in between. CDR1 is SGHNT and CDR2 is YYREEE in the germline V gene (reference sequence). The CDR3 spans 14 residues. This CDR3 is CASSLAGPSYEQYF. Here the CDR3 DNA reads TGTGCCAGCAGCTTGGCGGGACCGAGCTACGAGCAGTACTTC.